Listed here are 28 T cell receptor beta chains from one sample, sequenced in a study of OX40 agonist ivuxolimab in advanced cancers. Libraries were constructed by the immunoSEQ multiplex PCR assay. Not all clones reach the TCRdb copy of this immuneACCESS table, which keeps in-frame sequences only. Checked studies attribute under half of the gap to unresolved V genes and leave the rest unexplained. A total of about 63,000 clones appear in this sample, approximately 88% of them only once. The top ten clones comprise approximately 0.78% of the sample. Source: CD4+ or CD8+ T cells sorted from blood, taken in a trial of the OX40 agonist ivuxolimab. The receptor set was obtained from an adult with an advanced solid tumor such as melanoma, head and neck, liver or kidney cancer.

This clone occurred a few times. The chain is built from TRBV9 and TRBJ1-1, with D uncertain. CDR3 length: 14 amino acids. The germline V and J ends were trimmed by 3 bases and 1 base, with 10 bases remaining between them. Germline loops: CDR1 SGDLS, CDR2 YYNGEE. Here the CDR3 DNA reads TGTGCCAGCAGCGCCGGACCGACGAACACTGAAGCTTTCTTT. Translation gives CASSAGPTNTEAFF.

V usage is TRBV29-1 and J usage is TRBJ1-2; TRBD1 matches at 10 bases. J gave up 3 bases and V 3 bases, and 7 bases lay outside the gene matches. CDR1 SQVTM and CDR2 ANQGSEA come from the germline V gene. The length of the CDR3 is 15 residues. Written as DNA, the CDR3 is TGCAGCGTTGAGGGGGGGACAGGGGATGACTATGGCTACACCTTC. It specifies CSVEGGTGDDYGYTF.

This sequence joins TRBV28 and TRBJ1-3, with D possibly being TRBD1 (5 bases). The CDR3 is 15 residues long. V was trimmed by 3 bases and J by 4 bases, leaving 13 bases between them. The V gene's germline CDR1 is MDHEN and CDR2 SYDVKM. DNA for the CDR3: TGTGCCAGCAGTTTTAGATACGGGGGGGGAAACACCATATATTTT. This translates into CASSFRYGGGNTIYF. Full variable domain (remainder filled in from reference TRBV28 and TRBJ1-3): DVKVTQSSRYLVKRTGEKVFLECVQDMDHENMFWYRQDPGLGLRLIYFSYDVKMKEKGDIPEGYSVSREKKERFSLILESASTNQTSMYLCASSFRYGGGNTIYFGEGSWLTVV.

This clone was seen once. The gene calls are TRBV27 and TRBJ1-5; 7 nucleotides match TRBD1. Germline V CDR1 and CDR2: MNHEY, SMNVEV (reference sequence). V was clipped by 6 bases and J by 4 bases; unmatched bases: 6. This CDR3 region has 14 residues. CDR3 in amino acids: CASSSGGPNQPQHF. CDR3 in DNA: TGTGCCAGCAGCTCAGGGGGTCCTAATCAGCCCCAGCATTTT.

The chain carries TRBV10-1 and TRBJ2-3; 9 nucleotides agree with TRBD2. CDR3 length: 15 amino acids. The V and J ends lost 0 bases and 9 bases, in that order; junction bases with no gene match: 7. Germline V gives CDR1 WNHNN, CDR2 SYGVQD (reference sequence). In nucleotides, the CDR3 is TGCGCCAGCAGTGAGTCGGGCGGGGGGGCAAGGACGCAGTATTTT. Amino acids: CASSESGGGARTQYF.

The chain employs TRBV2 and TRBJ2-3; 12 positions match TRBD2. The CDR3 is 15 amino acids. The V gene end was trimmed by 2 bases and the J gene end by 3 bases; junction bases not matched to a gene: 0. Germline CDR1 and CDR2: SNHLY and FYNNEI. The CDR3 sequence is CASSELAGGTDTQYF. DNA for the CDR3: TGTGCCAGCAGTGAACTAGCGGGAGGGACAGATACGCAGTATTTT.

The chain couples TRBV7-2 to TRBJ1-1, with D unclear. Trimming shortened V by 1 base and J by 0 bases, and 12 bases separated the two germline ends. The CDR3 has 16 residues. Germline values: CDR1 SGHTA, CDR2 FQGNSA. The DNA for the CDR3 is TGTGCCAGCAGCTTAGGCCATAGGGTGGTGAACACTGAAGCTTTCTTT. This codes for CASSLGHRVVNTEAFF.

This clone has just a few counts. The chain has TRBV6-1 and TRBJ1-5, with 7 bases fitting TRBD1. J was trimmed by 3 bases and V by 8 bases; bases with no gene match: 4. The germline V gene has CDR1 MNHNS and CDR2 SASEGT. The CDR3 totals 13 residues. The CDR3, as DNA: TGTGCCAGCCATGACAGGGCCAATCAGCCCCAGCATTTT. This gives the protein CASHDRANQPQHF.

The chain carries TRBV29-1 and TRBJ1-3; perhaps TRBD1 as D (5 bases). Trimming left V 1 base short and J 4 bases short, with 11 bases between. From germline, CDR1 is SQVTM and CDR2 ANQGSEA. This CDR3 has 14 amino acids. The DNA for the CDR3 is TGCAGCGTTGAAGGCGGGGCAGGGGGAAACACCATATATTTT. Translation gives CSVEGGAGGNTIYF.

The chain combines TRBV5-6 with TRBJ2-3; 10 positions agree with TRBD1. The junction had 3 bases not matched to a gene; V was cut back by 1 base and J by 1 base. CDR1 and CDR2 from the germline V gene are SGHDT and YYEEEE. The CDR3 is 16 residues long. CDR3 residues: CASSLKGTGGTDTQYF. The CDR3 DNA sequence: TGTGCCAGCAGCTTGAAGGGGACAGGGGGCACAGATACGCAGTATTTT.

The rearrangement uses TRBV19 and TRBJ2-1, with TRBD2 matching 14 bases. Trimming removed 2 bases from V and 9 bases from J; junction bases left unmatched: 24. The CDR3 sequence is 22 residues long. The germline V gene encodes CDR1 LNHDA and CDR2 SQIVND (reference sequence). CDR3 sequence: CASSIRFKTSGRAQFSYGEQFF. The CDR3 nucleotides read TGTGCCAGTAGTATAAGGTTTAAGACTAGCGGGAGGGCCCAGTTCTCATACGGTGAGCAGTTCTTC.

V is TRBV30 and J is TRBJ2-3, with TRBD1 as a possible D gene (5 bases). V was trimmed by 1 base and J by 8 bases, leaving 13 bases between them. This CDR3 contains 13 residues. In germline, CDR1 is GTSNPN, CDR2 SVGIG (reference sequence). CDR3 sequence reads: CAWSDFRGGTQYF. In DNA form, the CDR3 reads TGTGCCTGGAGTGATTTTAGGGGCGGTACGCAGTATTTT.

The CDR3 loop reads CASSLAGEGQTQYF. The CDR3 coding sequence is TGTGCCAGCAGCTTAGCGGGAGAGGGTCAGACCCAGTACTTC. The chain uses TRBV7-7 and TRBJ2-5, with D possibly being TRBD2 (5 bases). V gave up 0 bases and J gave up 6 bases, with 11 bases separating them. Germline V CDR1 and CDR2: SSHAT, FNYEAQ (reference sequence). The length of the CDR3 is 14 residues.

The chain carries TRBV10-3 and TRBJ2-7; maybe TRBD2 (6 bases). Germline CDR1 ENHRY, CDR2 SYGVKD. There are 14 residues in the CDR3. V lost 3 bases to trimming and J lost 5 bases, with 14 bases between them. CDR3 nucleotide sequence: TGTGCCATCAGTGAAGGAGGGCAGTTCCACGAGCAGTACTTC. Protein: CAISEGGQFHEQYF.

The CDR3 protein is CASSLAMAGGLGEQYF. CDR3 nucleotides: TGTGCCAGCAGCTTAGCTATGGCGGGGGGGCTGGGCGAGCAGTACTTC. V and J are TRBV11-2 and TRBJ2-7; 9 nucleotides line up with TRBD2. Losses at the gene ends were 1 base for V and 6 bases for J; bases not matched to a gene: 10. The germline CDR1 and CDR2 sequences are SGHAT and FQNNGV. The CDR3 is made up of 16 amino acids.

The V and J genes are TRBV19 and TRBJ1-1; unclear D gene. This CDR3 region has 14 residues. Germline-derived CDR1 and CDR2 are LNHDA and SQIVND (reference sequence). V lost 3 bases, J lost 6 bases, and 14 bases lay in between. The DNA for the CDR3 is TGTGCCAGTAGTATCGGGGAAACGTACTCTGAAGCTTTCTTT. Amino acids: CASSIGETYSEAFF.

This rearrangement joins TRBV19 to TRBJ2-2, with D possibly matching TRBD2 (5 bases). Germline CDR1 is LNHDA and CDR2 is SQIVND (reference sequence). The ends were cut back, 7 bases at V and 6 bases at J, with 18 bases in the middle. The CDR3 has 15 amino acids. This CDR3 is CASKYSPGEAGELFF. The CDR3 DNA sequence: TGTGCCAGTAAATATAGTCCCGGGGAAGCCGGGGAGCTGTTTTTT.

The genes are TRBV7-3 and TRBJ1-4; TRBD1 agrees at 9 bases. The CDR3 contains 15 residues. Germline V gives CDR1 SGHTA, CDR2 FQGTGA. V gave up 0 bases and J gave up 8 bases; unmatched junction bases: 4. CDR3 in amino acids: CASSLTDRGREKLFF. The CDR3 DNA reads TGTGCCAGCAGCTTAACGGACAGGGGACGGGAAAAACTGTTTTTT.

This chain joins TRBV19 and TRBJ2-7, with 8 positions matching TRBD2. J gave up 5 bases and V 11 bases, and 5 bases lay outside the gene matches. This CDR3 is 11 amino acids long. Germline loops: CDR1 LNHDA, CDR2 SQIVND (reference sequence). The CDR3 spells CAAGGLHEQYF. In DNA, the CDR3 is TGTGCCGCGGGGGGCCTCCACGAGCAGTACTTC.

The chain is built from TRBV5-1 and TRBJ1-2; D perhaps matches TRBD1 (5 bases). The V end lost 1 base, the J end lost 7 bases, and 14 bases lay between the germline ends. The germline CDR1 and CDR2 sequences are SGHRS and YFSETQ. The CDR3 is made up of 14 amino acids. CDR3 coding DNA: TGCGCCAGCAGCTTGTCAAGAAGGGGTAGTGGCTACACCTTC. This codes for CASSLSRRGSGYTF.

The chain links TRBV10-3 to TRBJ1-2; possible D gene TRBD1, 5 bases. Germline V gene data show CDR1 as ENHRY and CDR2 as SYGVKD. With 6 bases removed from V and 2 bases from J, the gap between germline ends came to 13 bases. This CDR3 has 14 amino acids. This CDR3 reads CAISRDGTNYGYTF. The CDR3 DNA is TGTGCCATCAGCCGGGACGGCACAAACTATGGCTACACCTTC.

V is TRBV6-1 and J is TRBJ1-2, with 10 bases fitting TRBD1. The CDR3 is made up of 13 amino acids. Germline lookup yields CDR1 MNHNS and CDR2 SASEGT. Trimming removed 5 bases from V and 9 bases from J; junction bases left unmatched: 6. The CDR3 region has the DNA TGTGCCAGCAGTTATCGGGACAGGGGTAGCTACACCTTC. The encoded protein is CASSYRDRGSYTF.

The chain uses TRBV11-2 and TRBJ2-7; a possible D gene is TRBD1 (6 bases). Trimming pared 5 bases from V and 2 bases from J, leaving 19 bases between. Germline assignment: CDR1 SGHAT and CDR2 FQNNGV. The CDR3 loop spans 16 amino acids. The CDR3 loop reads CASSRSRDTSAYEQYF. In DNA, the CDR3 is TGTGCCAGCAGCCGGTCTCGGGACACTTCCGCCTACGAGCAGTACTTC.

The chain recombines TRBV18 with TRBJ2-1; 15 positions match TRBD2. Germline V gives CDR1 KGHSH, CDR2 LQKENI. The J segment lost 0 bases and the V segment lost 0 bases, leaving 6 bases of the junction unmatched. The CDR3 is made up of 20 amino acids. The CDR3, as DNA: TGTGCCAGCTCACCACCCCGAGGACTAGCGGGAGGGAGCTCCTACAATGAGCAGTTCTTC. Translating gives CASSPPRGLAGGSSYNEQFF.

The chain couples TRBV27 to TRBJ1-5; D gene uncertain. Per germline, CDR1 MNHEY and CDR2 SMNVEV (reference sequence). V lost 2 bases and J 4 bases, leaving 9 bases between the germline ends. The CDR3 spans 14 residues. CDR3 bases: TGTGCCAGCAGTTTAAGGGAAAGGAATCAGCCCCAGCATTTT. Protein sequence: CASSLRERNQPQHF.

The chain combines TRBV7-8 with TRBJ1-5, with 9 bases matching TRBD1. The germline gives CDR1 SGHVS, CDR2 FQNEAQ. V shed 5 bases, J shed 0 bases, and the junction held 8 bases outside the gene matches. This CDR3 has 17 amino acids. CDR3 DNA: TGTGCCAGCAGCCCCACAGGGGGCGGAGGTAGCAATCAGCCCCAGCATTTT. Protein sequence: CASSPTGGGGSNQPQHF.

J is TRBJ1-5 and V is TRBV28; D uncertain. There are 13 residues in the CDR3. Trimming pared 6 bases from V and 6 bases from J, leaving 12 bases between. CDR1 and CDR2 (germline): MDHEN, SYDVKM. Here the CDR3 reads CASSITLAQPQHF. The CDR3 DNA reads as TGTGCCAGCAGCATCACACTAGCTCAGCCCCAGCATTTT.

This chain connects TRBV5-4 to TRBJ2-3; 10 bases fit TRBD2. Germline-derived CDR1 and CDR2 are SGHNT and YYREEE (reference sequence). The CDR3 has 17 amino acids. V shed 0 bases, J shed 5 bases, and the junction held 9 bases outside the gene matches. DNA for the CDR3: TGTGCCAGCAGCTTGGCCGGCAGGGCTAGCGGGGGAGATACGCAGTATTTT. This translates into CASSLAGRASGGDTQYF.